This T cell receptor (beta chain) emerged from a study of T-cell memory formation after mild COVID-19. Whole-study results and caveats: Researchers found some responding clones in pre-infection memory, a sign that cross-reactive memory joined.

A few counts support this clonotype. Its cognate antigen is unknown. V gave up 8 bases and J gave up 3 bases, with 15 bases separating them. Per the germline V gene, CDR1 is SGHTA and CDR2 is FQGNSA. The CDR3 has 14 residues. Using its own MiXCR run on the 5' RACE reads, TCRdb lists one record per CDR3 protein. The data hold about 340,000 distinct CDR3 sequences, with more than 15% observed a single time. V and J are TRBV7-2 and TRBJ2-3, with D hard to call. The sequence was obtained from a man in his late teens or twenties who had mild COVID-19 (a few samples of this study predate the infection). Cell type and time point are not known. Sequenced: PBMCs or a T cell subset sorted from them (not recorded which). CDR3 sequence (DNA): TGTGCCAGCCAATCCCGTATTTCTACAGATACGCAGTATTTT. Its protein is CASQSRISTDTQYF.